These 27 T cell receptor beta chains came from one sample sequenced in a study of OX40 agonist ivuxolimab in advanced cancers. Some clones are missing from TCRdb's copy, which holds only in-frame ones; the method was immunoSEQ multiplex PCR. The data hold roughly 35,000 clones, with roughly 82% observed a single time. The sample in question was CD4+ or CD8+ T cells sorted from blood, obtained in a trial of the OX40 agonist ivuxolimab. The receptors shown here come from an adult with an advanced solid tumor such as melanoma, head and neck, liver or kidney cancer.

The chain links TRBV5-4 to TRBJ1-2; D might be TRBD1 (5 bases). The CDR3 is 15 residues long. Trimming shortened V by 5 bases and J by 2 bases, and 16 bases separated the two germline ends. CDR1 and CDR2 (germline): SGHNT, YYREEE (reference sequence). The CDR3 here is CASRRGGAGNYGYTF. The CDR3 DNA reads as TGTGCCAGCAGACGTGGGGGTGCAGGGAACTATGGCTACACCTTC.

This clone was seen once. This chain joins TRBV6-6 and TRBJ1-4; TRBD1 aligns across 9 bases. This CDR3 contains 15 residues. Germline CDR1 and CDR2: MNHNY and SVGAGI (reference sequence). The V segment lost 0 bases and the J segment 7 bases; nucleotides outside the gene matches: 3. The CDR3 coding sequence is TGTGCCAGCAGTTACTCCGGGACAGGGACTGAAAAACTGTTTTTT. Translating it yields CASSYSGTGTEKLFF.

V gene TRBV5-1 combines with J gene TRBJ1-1; unclear D gene. This CDR3 comprises 16 residues. Trimming left V 2 bases short and J 0 bases short, with 14 bases between. Germline loops: CDR1 SGHRS, CDR2 YFSETQ. The DNA for the CDR3 is TGCGCCAGCAGCTTATCGGCAGGACGATTGAACACTGAAGCTTTCTTT. Translating it yields CASSLSAGRLNTEAFF.

This chain connects TRBV4-3 to TRBJ2-1, with TRBD2 identical over 11 bases. The CDR3 totals 19 residues. J lost 6 bases, V lost 4 bases, and 17 bases had no gene match. Germline CDR1 is LGHNA and CDR2 is YSLEER. The CDR3 nucleotides read TGCGCCAGCAGCCGCCAGCATGGTGGTAGCGGGGGGGCGGGCAATGAGCAGTTCTTC. It yields the protein CASSRQHGGSGGAGNEQFF.

This chain links TRBV19 with TRBJ1-3; a possible D gene is TRBD1 (5 bases). The CDR3 has 18 residues. CDR1 and CDR2 from the germline V gene are LNHDA and SQIVND (reference sequence). V dropped 1 base and J dropped 0 bases, with 16 bases sitting between them. The CDR3 coding sequence is TGTGCCAGTAGTATAGTATATAGTCGGGGGATCTCTGGAAACACCATATATTTT. As protein: CASSIVYSRGISGNTIYF.

The chain combines TRBV10-2 with TRBJ2-1; maybe TRBD2 (5 bases). Trimming removed 6 bases from V and 8 bases from J, with 20 bases in between. This CDR3 region has 15 residues. The germline V gene encodes CDR1 WSHSY and CDR2 SAAADI. CDR3 in amino acids: CASRRGFSDLYEQFF. CDR3 nucleotides: TGCGCCAGCAGGCGCGGGTTCTCGGATCTTTATGAGCAGTTCTTC.

The V call is TRBV18, the J call TRBJ2-7; possible D gene TRBD2, 5 bases. Germline CDR1 is KGHSH and CDR2 is LQKENI. The CDR3 has 14 residues. V was shortened by 0 bases and J by 5 bases, with 11 bases between the two germline ends. CDR3 region: CASSPPVGVNEQYF. The CDR3 DNA is TGTGCCAGCTCACCACCGGTGGGAGTAAACGAGCAGTACTTC.

The sample holds one count of this clone. The chain uses TRBV5-5 and TRBJ1-2, with a weak D call TRBD1 (5 bases). The CDR3 spans 16 residues. Per the germline V gene, CDR1 is SGHKS and CDR2 is YYEKEE (reference sequence). Trimming took off 4 bases at V and 0 bases at J, with 16 bases between the two ends. CDR3 DNA: TGTGCCAGCAGCCCCTATGGTGGGGGAGCTAACTATGGCTACACCTTC. This encodes CASSPYGGGANYGYTF.

Worth noting for this clone: A read error may produce the germline difference seen at one junction end. Different DNA sequences within this sample yield the same CDR3. The chain recombines TRBV7-9 with TRBJ2-1; TRBD2 matches at 10 bases. CDR1 SEHNR and CDR2 FQNEAQ come from the germline V gene (reference sequence). The CDR3 extends over 15 amino acids. The CDR3 DNA reads as TGTGCCAGCAGTTTAGACAGCGGGGGGGCATATGAGCAGTTCTTC. Its protein product is CASSLDSGGAYEQFF.

The V and J genes are TRBV6-5 and TRBJ1-5; D might be TRBD1 (5 bases). There are 16 residues in the CDR3. The germline V and J ends were trimmed by 3 bases and 11 bases, with 23 bases remaining between them. Per germline, CDR1 MNHEY and CDR2 SVGAGI. CDR3 region: CASSYERAGGISAQHF. The DNA of the CDR3 is TGTGCCAGCAGTTATGAGAGGGCCGGGGGGATATCGGCCCAGCATTTT.

The rearrangement uses TRBV20-1 and TRBJ2-5, with D unclear. The CDR3 length is 10 residues. Trimming took 6 bases from V and 2 from J, leaving 4 bases between them. CDR1 is DFQATT, CDR2 SNEGSKA, per germline (reference sequence). The CDR3 loop is CSAAQETQYF. The CDR3 nucleotides are TGCAGTGCCGCACAAGAGACCCAGTACTTC.

The chain links TRBV7-9 to TRBJ1-2; no clear D gene. CDR1 and CDR2 (germline): SEHNR, FQNEAQ (reference sequence). V was pared by 3 bases and J by 14 bases, with 13 bases between. This CDR3 has 11 residues. The CDR3 region has the DNA TGTGCCAGCAGCTTGTGGGCAACTACGACCTTC. Translation: CASSLWATTTF.

This clone was counted once. The chain has TRBV14 and TRBJ2-3; 8 positions agree with TRBD2. With V trimmed by 3 bases and J by 4 bases, 15 bases remained unmatched. Per germline, CDR1 SGHDN and CDR2 FVKESK. The CDR3 is 18 residues long. In DNA form, the CDR3 reads TGTGCCAGCAGCCATATTACTAGCGGATACCCGCGGGCAGATACGCAGTATTTT. Its protein is CASSHITSGYPRADTQYF.

The chain combines TRBV7-9 with TRBJ2-2, with D maybe TRBD1 (6 bases). Germline values: CDR1 SEHNR, CDR2 FQNEAQ (reference sequence). V gave up 6 bases and J gave up 4 bases, with 24 bases separating them. The length of the CDR3 is 18 residues. The CDR3 nucleotides read TGTGCCAGCAGTCGCCTCTTTAGGACAGTTGGTAGCACCGGGGAGCTGTTTTTT. It yields the protein CASSRLFRTVGSTGELFF. The full variable domain, its missing parts supplied by reference TRBV7-9 and TRBJ2-2, is DTGVSQNPRHKITKRGQNVTFRCDPISEHNRLYWYRQTLGQGPEFLTYFQNEAQLEKSRLLSDRFSAERPKGSFSTLEIQRTEQGDSAMYLCASSRLFRTVGSTGELFFGEGSRLTVL.

This chain links TRBV10-3 with TRBJ1-4; tentative D call: TRBD1 (5 bases). Germline V gives CDR1 ENHRY, CDR2 SYGVKD. The CDR3 sequence is 13 residues long. The V end was cut by 4 bases, the J end by 5 bases, with 8 bases between. CDR3: CAISGGGNEKLFF. The CDR3 nucleotides are TGTGCCATCAGTGGGGGGGGGAATGAAAAACTGTTTTTT.

This clone was seen more than once but under ten times. V usage is TRBV7-2 and J usage is TRBJ2-3; D may be TRBD1 (6 bases). Per the germline V gene, CDR1 is SGHTA and CDR2 is FQGNSA. The V end was cut by 1 base, the J end by 5 bases, with 13 bases between. The CDR3 covers 15 residues. CDR3 protein: CASSLDRVFGDTQYF. As DNA, the CDR3 is TGTGCCAGCAGCTTAGACAGGGTTTTTGGAGATACGCAGTATTTT.

The chain uses TRBV6-1 and TRBJ2-1; 8 bases match TRBD1. CDR3 length equals 14 residues. CDR1 and CDR2 from the germline V gene are MNHNS and SASEGT. Losses at the gene ends were 4 bases for V and 9 bases for J; bases not matched to a gene: 8. Written as DNA, the CDR3 is TGTGCCAGCAGTGCTGACAGGGGTTACGGTGAGCAGTTCTTC. It is translated as CASSADRGYGEQFF.

The chain links TRBV5-1 to TRBJ1-4; D remains unclear. Germline V lookup: CDR1 SGHRS, CDR2 YFSETQ. Trimming removed 0 bases from V and 7 bases from J, with 13 bases in between. CDR3 size: 15 residues. In DNA, the CDR3 is TGCGCCAGCAGCTTGGTGGGCAGGTCTGGTGAAAAACTGTTTTTT. Its translation is CASSLVGRSGEKLFF.

This chain joins TRBV6-5 and TRBJ1-5; D not certain. Trimming removed 5 bases from V and 6 bases from J, with 17 bases in between. This CDR3 region has 15 residues. Germline V lookup: CDR1 MNHEY, CDR2 SVGAGI. This CDR3 reads CASSQSRLTGQPQHF. Written as DNA, the CDR3 is TGTGCCAGCAGTCAATCCAGATTAACGGGTCAGCCCCAGCATTTT.

This chain links TRBV29-1 with TRBJ2-2; TRBD1 might be the D (6 bases). Germline lookup yields CDR1 SQVTM and CDR2 ANQGSEA. The CDR3 runs 14 residues. V lost 3 bases and J 4 bases, leaving 12 bases between the germline ends. The chain's CDR3 is CSVDKTGSTGELFF. The CDR3 DNA reads TGCAGCGTTGATAAAACAGGGAGCACCGGGGAGCTGTTTTTT.

The V and J genes are TRBV5-4 and TRBJ1-2; D may be TRBD1 (5 bases). Trimming stripped 4 bases from V and 7 bases from J, with 26 bases between. CDR3 length: 17 residues. Germline CDR1 is SGHNT and CDR2 is YYREEE (reference sequence). CDR3 residues: CASSAGGGLVVSSGYTF. The CDR3 DNA is TGTGCCAGCAGCGCCGGGGGGGGACTTGTCGTTAGTAGTGGCTACACCTTC.

This chain joins TRBV30 and TRBJ1-2; unclear D gene. The V end was cut by 4 bases, the J end by 3 bases, with 12 bases between. Germline loops: CDR1 GTSNPN, CDR2 SVGIG (reference sequence). The CDR3 spans 13 residues. The DNA for the CDR3 is TGTGCCTGGACCCCCAGCGGGGACTATGGCTACACCTTC. This sequence encodes CAWTPSGDYGYTF.

This clone was found once. The chain has TRBV29-1 and TRBJ2-6; D might be TRBD1 (6 bases). V dropped 6 bases and J dropped 1 base, with 10 bases sitting between them. CDR3 length: 14 amino acids. CDR1 SQVTM and CDR2 ANQGSEA come from the germline V gene. In nucleotides, the CDR3 is TGCAGCGTCCAAACAGGGTCTGGGGCCAACGTCCTGACTTTC. This sequence encodes CSVQTGSGANVLTF.

The chain couples TRBV5-1 to TRBJ1-2; TRBD1 agrees at 7 bases. The V gene end was trimmed by 3 bases and the J gene end by 6 bases; junction bases not matched to a gene: 8. Germline V lookup: CDR1 SGHRS, CDR2 YFSETQ. This CDR3 has 14 amino acids. Here the CDR3 DNA reads TGCGCCAGCAGCTCGTTACAGGGGTTGGATGGCTACACCTTC. Amino acids: CASSSLQGLDGYTF. Supplemented by reference TRBV5-1 and TRBJ1-2, the full variable domain reads KAGVTQTPRYLIKTRGQQVTLSCSPISGHRSVSWYQQTPGQGLQFLFEYFSETQRNKGNFPGRFSGRQFSNSRSEMNVSTLELGDSALYLCASSSLQGLDGYTFGSGTRLTVV.

V gene TRBV28 combines with J gene TRBJ1-1; D not resolved. V was pared by 2 bases and J by 0 bases, with 7 bases between. In germline, CDR1 is MDHEN, CDR2 SYDVKM. This CDR3 region has 14 residues. In DNA form, the CDR3 reads TGTGCCAGCAGTTTACACAGCATGAACACTGAAGCTTTCTTT. It encodes CASSLHSMNTEAFF.

The chain links TRBV5-1 to TRBJ1-2; TRBD1 agrees at 8 bases. This CDR3 spans 14 amino acids. Germline CDR1 and CDR2: SGHRS and YFSETQ. V lost 4 bases and J lost 8; bases outside the gene matches: 10. For the CDR3, the DNA is TGCGCCAGCAGCCGCGGGACAGGTCAGGCCGGCTACACCTTC. This encodes CASSRGTGQAGYTF.

This chain connects TRBV14 to TRBJ2-1; D gene uncertain. The V end lost 4 bases, the J end lost 9 bases, and 7 bases lay between the germline ends. The CDR3 length is 11 residues. CDR1 SGHDN and CDR2 FVKESK come from the germline V gene. The chain's CDR3 is CASSPLSEQFF. The CDR3 DNA reads as TGTGCCAGCAGCCCCCTCAGTGAGCAGTTCTTC.